This paragraph reports one T cell receptor (beta chain). This receptor's antigen is unknown. Qualities for individual bases were not recorded, and no much larger clone is one base off. The cohort comprised 666 healthy bone marrow donors. At the time of sampling, every cohort member was nominally healthy, though immune exposures that went unrecorded were likely present. Of the roughly 720 cohort members, approximately 280 had positive CMV serostatus and about 360 had negative CMV serostatus, and CMV serostatus was not recorded for the donor. A peripheral blood sample was provided by each donor, and peripheral blood mononuclear cells were used for TCR beta sequencing. The Qiagen DNeasy Blood Extraction Kit was used to extract genomic DNA from the blood cell samples. Library creation used the immunoSEQ multiplex PCR assay. For the multiplex PCR, a mixture combining 60 forward primers for TCR Vbeta segments and 13 reverse primers for TCR Jbeta segments was used. The CDR3 region of rearranged TCR beta genes was amplified from genomic DNA with a multiplex PCR assay. The Illumina HiSeq System was used to sequence the amplified TCR beta libraries as 87-base-pair reads. In the source study's methods: A later analysis counted about 80 million unique TCR beta chains across the 500 to 850 repertoires, and about 10 million of these chains were shared by at least two donors. Raw reads were error-corrected and collapsed into unique sequences with a nearest-neighbor algorithm that merged closely related sequences to remove PCR and sequencing errors. Alignment of CDR3 sequences to IMGT reference sequences was used to assign V, D and J gene segments. Each retained sequence needed at least a six-nucleotide match to both a V gene segment and a J gene segment. A rearrangement was called productive if the CDR3 had no stop codons and remained in frame with V and J, and every other rearrangement was called non-productive. CDR3 was defined by IMGT convention, running from the second conserved V-encoded cysteine to the conserved J-encoded phenylalanine. Sequences without an unambiguous match to a single V gene segment were excluded from the earlier analysis of a few hundred of the donors. In an earlier analysis of approximately 500 of the donors, a V segment was called functional when productive rearrangements were above 56.7%, and segregating when the standard deviation between donors exceeded 5%. To diagnose cytomegalovirus status from the catalog of TCR beta chain sequences, a statistical classification framework was built. In a later analysis, V and J genes were assigned by comparing TCR nucleotide sequences against IMGT/GENE-DB human TR gene sequences. The TCRdist pipeline was used in a later analysis to assign CDR3 sequences and most-parsimonious VDJ recombination scenarios. In a later analysis, every TCR beta chain was defined by the combination of its CDR3 amino acid sequence and its V-gene family, and reads without a unique V-gene family were dropped. A later analysis removed 450 to 600 highly shared, low-generation-probability nucleotide sequences to deal with suspected cross-contamination and a sequencing artifact. For each public chain, a later analysis derived a clonal expansion index from normalized ranks of inferred template counts within each repertoire. Generation probabilities in a later analysis came from a VDJ recombination model fitted to out-of-frame rearrangements, and those results were checked against IGoR. In a later analysis, TCR-TCR, TCR-HLA and TCR-CMV co-occurrence was scored with hypergeometric tests, and a repertoire-size bias correction was applied to TCR pairs. False discovery rates were estimated in a later analysis by permuting HLA or CMV assignments 20 times. A later analysis grouped co-occurring TCRs with DBSCAN, adding TCRdist sequence similarity when clustering within HLA-allele-positive subsets. Repertoires with fewer than 30,000 or more than 120,000 public chains, plus five repertoires with anomalous nucleotide sharing, were excluded from co-occurrence clustering. As stored in TCRdb, this immuneACCESS dataset retains in-frame rearrangements with V and J assigned. A fraction of the clones does not appear; measured against another copy, unresolved V genes explain less than half of the discrepancy, and the remainder lacks a known reason. V, J and clone size derive from that table, while D and trimming were established from the DNA sequence. This sample lists 65,000 to 95,000 clones; less than 80% were detected once. The top ten clonotypes cover roughly an eighth of the sample.

The data were obtained in a study of cytomegalovirus exposure and HLA in healthy donors (dated by TCRdb to about 2017). Describing the broader study: According to an earlier analysis of a few hundred of the donors, about 179 million T cells yielded 120 million or so unique TCR beta sequences and approximately 300 Gb of sequence data. Roughly 300 gigabases of sequencing data and 70 million to 100 million unique TCR sequences made up an early release that covered 500 to 700 HLA-typed donors. The study was designed to test whether signatures of past pathogen exposure could be identified by cataloging public T cell receptors. All discovery cohort repertoires had been generated on a single sequencing platform. Typing coverage differed by locus: A, B, C, DRB1 and DQB1 were typed in about 629-640 donors, DQA1 in approximately 520, DPA1 in nearly 610, and DPB1 in 400 to 480. An earlier analysis of nearly 600 of the donors applied high-throughput TCR beta sequencing to assess whether each TCR beta V gene segment acted as functional or pseudogenic. Of the 300 to 450 genotyped donors, about 80% fell in the genetic ancestry cluster associated with self-reported Caucasian donors. Genome-wide SNP genotypes for about 65% of the roughly 670 donors were used in a later genetic analysis, which treated that subset as a discovery cohort. On average, approximately 250,000 unique TCR beta nucleotide sequences were sequenced per donor among some 420 genotyped donors of the cohort, with around 19% of those sequences being non-productive. The T cell repertoires of 666 subjects were profiled by immunosequencing and related to cytomegalovirus serostatus. Donor age, sex, ethnicity and CMV serostatus were compiled alongside the repertoire data. Roughly five DR-DQ haplotypes were handled as single units for association and clustering, since linkage in the cohort was strong. To predict cytomegalovirus infection status, the study combined high-throughput TCR immunosequencing, statistical association of individual TCRs with disease status, and machine learning. In addition to the first cohort of roughly 670 subjects, a separate validation cohort of 120 different subjects was used. In a later analysis, previously published TCR beta repertoires from 550 to 750 donors were re-analyzed and high-resolution HLA genotyping was added so that TCR occurrence patterns could be studied. HLA typing included class I and class II loci at four-digit resolution. Rather than using new phenotypic data, the later analysis identified candidate immune exposures from TCR beta sequences and from how often those sequences occurred across donors. Broader findings and caveats from the paper: V-gene and J-gene trimming of TCR beta chains was associated with a missense DCLRE1C variant in a later genetic analysis, and the association was replicated in an independent cohort. According to a later analysis, most CMV-associated TCR beta chains appeared to be HLA-restricted, and the HLA associations seemed to be driven largely by CMV exposure. Presence/absence analyses assumed roughly uniform sequencing depth across donors, an assumption that may not hold. The classifier was reported to diagnose cytomegalovirus status with high specificity and sensitivity in both the original and validation cohorts. The only immune exposure information available for the cohort was CMV serostatus. A group of highly shared sequence variants was considered likely to be a technical artifact of the sequencing pipeline. Because the 87-base-pair reads could not distinguish some IMGT-functional V segments, including TRBV6-2 and TRBV6-3, those segments were excluded. The cohort was sequenced for TCR beta chains only, and without alpha or paired-chain data the features that could be detected were limited. A further reported finding was that TCR beta sequences accurately predicted the HLA-A and HLA-B alleles for most subjects in the first cohort. A later analysis associated 16,951 TCR beta sequences with specific HLA alleles at a false discovery rate of 0.05. Because some donors lacked HLA typing at each locus, the association tests relied only on the typed subset. Compared with the approximately 710-donor mean, donors in an Asian-associated ancestry cluster had fewer N-insertions in productive TCRs, according to a later genetic analysis. Approximately 18 rarely observed V segments, including chromosome 9 orphons, were excluded from the earlier analysis of about 610 of the donors because counts were too low. A total of about 150 TCR beta chains were listed by the study as associated with cytomegalovirus. In a later analysis, HLA-associated TCR beta chains were found to be more clonally expanded and to have lower generation probabilities than equally common non-associated chains. Linkage disequilibrium might explain the correlated functional status among segregating V segments, but an unknown experimental factor could not be ruled out. In an earlier analysis of some 500 of the donors, most TCR beta V segments were observed in productive rearrangements about 90% or about 30% of the time, broadly matching IMGT annotations. The authors suggested that the approach could potentially be generalized to other disease states and immunological phenotypes. In vitro tests confirmed that a few of the cytomegalovirus-associated TCR beta chains recognize cytomegalovirus antigens. Several of the top co-occurrence clusters appeared to be linked to parvovirus B19, influenza, CMV and Epstein-Barr virus, according to a later analysis. Strong co-occurrence of HLA alleles, especially DR and DQ, made assigning TCR associations to individual alleles difficult. Most TCR sequences were observed very rarely across donors, whereas some public TCRs were present in many individuals. In a later analysis, the rate of TCR association differed among HLA loci, with DRB1 alleles having the most associated TCRs and HLA-C alleles having the fewest.

V loses 7 bases, J loses 5 bases, and the germline ends lie 10 bases apart. The germline V gene gives CDR1 as SGDLS and CDR2 as YYNGEE. The CDR3, cysteine through phenylalanine, is 12 amino acids long. Only the CDR3 DNA stays, 36 bases, in frame from base 1. Sequenced sample: PBMCs. The chain employs TRBV9 and TRBJ2-1, with an unclear D gene assignment. The sequence was collected from a human donor in good health. The nucleotide sequence is TGTGCCAGCGGTCCAGGAAACAATGAGCAGTTCTTC. It encodes CASGPGNNEQFF.